These T cell receptor beta chains were read from a single sample in a study of blood T cell repertoires in COVID-19. Here immunoSEQ multiplex PCR was the method, and the copy in TCRdb shows in-frame clones only, minus some. The data hold 150,000 or so clones, with roughly 88% observed a single time. Input material: peripheral blood. All receptors come from a woman aged 55-70 years with acute or convalescent COVID-19. CDR3s include the opening cysteine and the closing phenylalanine or tryptophan. The order of the fields is D gene, J gene, V gene, clone size, CDR3 protein, CDR3 DNA. D genes are given only for firm matches. Not every row has a clone size; where given, it reads once, few, many or a size class.

>NA|TRBJ2-2|TRBV12-5|NA
CASGLRGGDTGELFF
TGTGCTAGTGGTTTGAGGGGCGGCGACACCGGGGAGCTGTTTTTT
>NA|TRBJ1-1|TRBV10-3|NA
CAISDGRVNTEAFF
TGTGCCATCAGTGATGGCAGGGTAAACACTGAAGCTTTCTTT
>TRBD1|TRBJ1-6|TRBV5-1|NA
CASSLASGGGSPLHF
TGCGCCAGCAGCTTGGCGTCAGGGGGTGGTTCACCCCTCCACTTT
>NA|TRBJ1-1|TRBV6-5|few
CASSEPGHMNTEAFF
TGTGCCAGCAGCGAGCCGGGACATATGAACACTGAAGCTTTCTTT
>TRBD1|TRBJ1-2|TRBV12-3/TRBV12-4|NA
CASSPGQGKVYTF
TGTGCCAGCAGCCCGGGACAGGGCAAGGTCTACACCTTC
>TRBD1|TRBJ2-7|TRBV4-2|NA
CASSQAGTGGYEQYF
TGTGCCAGCAGCCAAGCCGGGACAGGGGGCTACGAGCAGTACTTC
>TRBD2|TRBJ2-4|TRBV7-2|NA
CASSLNGGGAAKNIQYF
TGTGCCAGCAGCTTAAACGGCGGGGGGGCGGCCAAAAACATTCAGTACTTC
>NA|TRBJ2-5|TRBV2|NA
CASSRSPGSRQETQYF
TGTGCCAGCAGCCGGTCCCCGGGAAGTCGACAAGAGACCCAGTACTTC
>TRBD1|TRBJ1-6|TRBV6-6|NA
CASSLTGANNSPLHF
TGTGCCAGCAGCCTAACAGGGGCTAATAATTCACCCCTCCACTTT
>NA|TRBJ1-1|TRBV15|NA
CATSRGAGANTEAFF
TGTGCCACCAGCAGAGGGGCAGGTGCGAACACTGAAGCTTTCTTT
>TRBD1|TRBJ1-5|TRBV18|NA
CASSATGGDQPQHF
TGTGCCAGCTCAGCGACAGGGGGGGATCAGCCCCAGCATTTT
>NA|TRBJ1-2|TRBV9|NA
CASSPTEGYGYTF
TGTGCCAGCAGCCCTACCGAGGGCTATGGCTACACCTTC
>TRBD1|TRBJ1-5|TRBV3-1/TRBV3-2|NA
CASSFGTGDQPQHF
TGTGCCAGCAGCTTCGGGACAGGGGATCAGCCCCAGCATTTT
>TRBD1|TRBJ2-2|TRBV19|NA
CASTKQGANTGELFF
TGTGCCAGCACCAAACAGGGGGCGAACACCGGGGAGCTGTTTTTT
>TRBD2|TRBJ2-7|TRBV14|NA
CASSQGWREGEQYF
TGTGCCAGCAGCCAAGGCTGGCGGGAGGGCGAGCAGTACTTC
>TRBD2|TRBJ2-5|TRBV7-8|NA
CASSLAWTSGGGQETQYF
TGTGCCAGCAGCTTAGCCTGGACTAGCGGGGGAGGGCAAGAGACCCAGTACTTC
>TRBD1|TRBJ1-4|TRBV19|NA
CASSGWDSPNEKLFF
TGTGCCAGTAGTGGGTGGGACAGCCCCAATGAAAAACTGTTTTTT
>NA|TRBJ2-7|TRBV19|once
CASSTRTTPPEQYF
TGTGCCAGTAGTACCCGGACAACCCCTCCCGAGCAGTACTTC
>NA|TRBJ2-1|TRBV18|NA
CASSPRRGGEQFF
TGTGCCAGCTCACCTCGCAGGGGTGGTGAGCAGTTCTTC
>NA|TRBJ1-3|TRBV9|NA
CASSPRQPDNTIYF
TGTGCCAGCAGCCCTCGACAGCCGGATAACACCATATATTTT
>TRBD1|TRBJ2-2|TRBV27|NA
CASGRTGAGELFF
TGTGCCAGCGGCCGGACAGGGGCCGGGGAGCTGTTTTTT
>NA|TRBJ1-3|TRBV2|NA
CASSPQTGNTIYF
TGTGCCAGCAGTCCCCAGACTGGAAACACCATATATTTT
>TRBD1|TRBJ2-1|TRBV4-2|NA
CASSPMRGPVEQFF
TGTGCCAGCAGCCCGATGAGGGGGCCGGTTGAGCAGTTCTTC
>TRBD1|TRBJ1-3|TRBV29-1|NA
CSVGDRAGNTIYF
TGCAGCGTTGGGGACAGGGCCGGAAACACCATATATTTT
>NA|TRBJ1-6|TRBV7-2|few
CASSLGAGKNSPLHF
TGTGCCAGCAGCTTAGGGGCAGGGAAAAATTCACCCCTCCACTTT
>TRBD1|TRBJ2-5|TRBV6-5|NA
CASRPGTVTWGTQYF
TGTGCCAGCAGGCCTGGGACAGTCACTTGGGGGACCCAGTACTTC
>NA|TRBJ2-2|TRBV3-1/TRBV3-2|NA
CASSQEASPTGELFF
TGTGCCAGCAGCCAAGAGGCATCGCCAACCGGGGAGCTGTTTTTT
>TRBD2|TRBJ2-1|TRBV19|NA
CASSPLAGGREQFF
TGTGCCAGTAGTCCTCTAGCGGGGGGGCGTGAGCAGTTCTTC
>NA|TRBJ1-2|TRBV7-2|NA
CASSLGNRGGYGYTF
TGTGCCAGCAGCTTGGGGAACCGGGGTGGGTATGGCTACACCTTC
>TRBD2|TRBJ2-5|TRBV10-3|NA
CAIRGGLAETQYF
TGTGCCATCAGGGGGGGACTAGCAGAGACCCAGTACTTC
>NA|TRBJ1-1|TRBV27|few
CASSLQRVMNTEAFF
TGTGCCAGCAGTCTGCAGCGGGTGATGAACACTGAAGCTTTCTTT
>NA|TRBJ2-7|TRBV5-1|few
CASSLAPGNSYEQYF
TGCGCCAGCAGCTTGGCTCCGGGAAACTCCTACGAGCAGTACTTC
>NA|TRBJ1-5|TRBV7-3|NA
CASSLTGGIQPQHF
TGTGCCAGCAGCTTAACCGGAGGCATTCAGCCCCAGCATTTT
>NA|TRBJ2-1|TRBV5-1|few
CASSLEGGLKFF
TGCGCCAGCAGCTTGGAAGGCGGTCTGAAGTTCTTC
>NA|TRBJ2-7|TRBV2|NA
CAGGGHLPTEQYF
TGTGCCGGCGGGGGACACCTACCTACGGAGCAGTACTTC
>NA|TRBJ1-3|TRBV4-2|NA
CASSQVQAGNGLSSGNTIYF
TGTGCCAGCAGCCAAGTGCAGGCAGGGAACGGCCTTAGCTCTGGAAACACCATATATTTT
>TRBD1|TRBJ1-3|TRBV5-1|once
CASSAGTGAGNTIYF
TGCGCCAGCAGCGCCGGGACAGGGGCTGGAAACACCATATATTTT
>TRBD1|TRBJ2-7|TRBV5-5|NA
CASSLGRDRGAYEQYF
TGTGCCAGCAGCTTGGGGAGGGACAGGGGAGCGTACGAGCAGTACTTC
>NA|TRBJ2-5|TRBV27|NA
CASSFRGPSLARGAQETQYF
TGTGCCAGCAGTTTCCGGGGGCCATCACTAGCTCGGGGGGCCCAAGAGACCCAGTACTTC
>NA|TRBJ1-1|TRBV11-2|NA
CASSLVGARTEAFF
TGTGCCAGCAGCTTAGTGGGGGCGCGGACTGAAGCTTTCTTT
>NA|TRBJ1-2|TRBV5-1|NA
CASSLVPGDNYGYTF
TGCGCCAGCAGCTTGGTCCCAGGGGATAACTATGGCTACACCTTC
>TRBD2|TRBJ2-3|TRBV7-9|NA
CASTNSGGAIDTQYF
TGTGCCAGCACCAATAGCGGGGGGGCGATAGATACGCAGTATTTT
>TRBD1|TRBJ2-5|TRBV19|NA
CASSKTLGTAQETQYF
TGTGCCAGTAGCAAGACCCTCGGGACAGCCCAAGAGACCCAGTACTTC
>NA|TRBJ2-7|TRBV5-1|NA
CASSHPHREYEQYF
TGCGCCAGCAGCCACCCCCACAGGGAATACGAGCAGTACTTC
>NA|TRBJ1-5|TRBV7-2|NA
CASSLDFYSNQPQHF
TGTGCCAGCAGCTTAGACTTCTATAGCAATCAGCCCCAGCATTTT
>TRBD2|TRBJ2-2|TRBV5-1|NA
CASSRGDEAIGELFF
TGCGCCAGCAGTCGGGGGGACGAGGCGATCGGGGAGCTGTTTTTT
>TRBD1|TRBJ2-5|TRBV19|NA
CASSTLGQGLPQETQYF
TGTGCCAGTAGTACTCTAGGACAGGGGTTACCCCAAGAGACCCAGTACTTC
>TRBD1|TRBJ1-4|TRBV25-1|NA
CASMDRGIEKLFF
TGTGCCAGCATGGACAGGGGAATTGAAAAACTGTTTTTT
>NA|TRBJ2-6|TRBV5-1|few
CASTPSVSGANVLTF
TGCGCCAGCACCCCTTCAGTATCTGGGGCCAACGTCCTGACTTTC